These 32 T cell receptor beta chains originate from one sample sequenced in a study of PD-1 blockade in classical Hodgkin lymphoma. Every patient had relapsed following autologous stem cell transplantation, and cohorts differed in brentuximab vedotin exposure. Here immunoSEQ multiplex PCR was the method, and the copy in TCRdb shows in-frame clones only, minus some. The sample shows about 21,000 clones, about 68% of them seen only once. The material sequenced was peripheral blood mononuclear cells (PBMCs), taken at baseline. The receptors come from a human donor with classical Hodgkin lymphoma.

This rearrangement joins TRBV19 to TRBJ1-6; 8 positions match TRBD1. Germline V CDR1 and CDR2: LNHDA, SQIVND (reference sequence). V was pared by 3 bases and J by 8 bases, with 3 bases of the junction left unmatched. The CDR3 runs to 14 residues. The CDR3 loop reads CASSISRGHSPLHF. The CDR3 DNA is TGTGCCAGTAGTATCAGCAGGGGGCATTCACCCCTCCACTTT.

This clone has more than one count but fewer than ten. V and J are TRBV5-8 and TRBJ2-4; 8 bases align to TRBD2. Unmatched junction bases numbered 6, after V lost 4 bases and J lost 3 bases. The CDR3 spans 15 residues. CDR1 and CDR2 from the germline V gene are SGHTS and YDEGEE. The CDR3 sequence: CASSTLGTSKNIQYF. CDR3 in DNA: TGTGCCAGCAGCACATTAGGGACTAGCAAAAACATTCAGTACTTC.

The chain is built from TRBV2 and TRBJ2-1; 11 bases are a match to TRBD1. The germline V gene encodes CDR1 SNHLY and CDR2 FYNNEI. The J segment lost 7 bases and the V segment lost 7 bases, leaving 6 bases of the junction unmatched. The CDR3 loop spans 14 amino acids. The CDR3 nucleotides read TGTGCCAGCACCTTGGACAGGGGGCGGAATGAGCAGTTCTTC. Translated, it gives CASTLDRGRNEQFF.

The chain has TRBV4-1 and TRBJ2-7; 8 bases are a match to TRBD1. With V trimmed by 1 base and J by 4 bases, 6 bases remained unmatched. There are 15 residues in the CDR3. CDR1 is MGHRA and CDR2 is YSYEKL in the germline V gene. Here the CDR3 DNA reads TGCGCCAGCAGCCAAGTACCGACAGGGGCGTACGAGCAGTACTTC. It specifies CASSQVPTGAYEQYF.

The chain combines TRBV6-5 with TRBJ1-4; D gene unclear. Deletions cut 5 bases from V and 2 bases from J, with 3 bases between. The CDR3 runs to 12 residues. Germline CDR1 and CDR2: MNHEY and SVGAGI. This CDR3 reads CASSRTNEKLFF. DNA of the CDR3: TGTGCCAGCAGTCGGACTAATGAAAAACTGTTTTTT.

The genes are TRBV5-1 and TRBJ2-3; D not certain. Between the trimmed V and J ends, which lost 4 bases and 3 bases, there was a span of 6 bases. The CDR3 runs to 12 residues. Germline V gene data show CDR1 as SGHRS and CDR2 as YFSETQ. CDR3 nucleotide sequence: TGCGCCAGCAGCCATAGGACAGATACGCAGTATTTT. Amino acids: CASSHRTDTQYF.

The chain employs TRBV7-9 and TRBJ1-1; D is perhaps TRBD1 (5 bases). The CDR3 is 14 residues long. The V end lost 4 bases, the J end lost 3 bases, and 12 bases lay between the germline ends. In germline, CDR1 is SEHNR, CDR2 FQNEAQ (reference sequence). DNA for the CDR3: TGTGCCAGCAGCTGGACATCCGCGGACACTGAAGCTTTCTTT. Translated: CASSWTSADTEAFF.

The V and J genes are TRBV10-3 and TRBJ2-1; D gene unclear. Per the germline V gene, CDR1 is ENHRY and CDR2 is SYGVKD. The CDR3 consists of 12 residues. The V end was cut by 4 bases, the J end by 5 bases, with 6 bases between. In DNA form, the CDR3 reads TGTGCCATCAGTGGTGAACACAATGAGCAGTTCTTC. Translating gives CAISGEHNEQFF.

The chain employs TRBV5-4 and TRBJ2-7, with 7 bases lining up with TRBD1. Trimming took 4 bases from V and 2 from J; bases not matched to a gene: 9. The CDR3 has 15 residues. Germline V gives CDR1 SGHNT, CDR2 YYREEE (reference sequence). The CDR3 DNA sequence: TGTGCCAGCAGCATTAAAGGGACAGCGACCTACGAGCAGTACTTC. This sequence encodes CASSIKGTATYEQYF.

The CDR3 region is CASSLGGRAGETQYF. In DNA, the CDR3 is TGTGCCAGCAGCTTAGGCGGGAGGGCCGGAGAGACCCAGTACTTC. The rearrangement uses TRBV7-3 and TRBJ2-5; 9 positions agree with TRBD2. Germline V gives CDR1 SGHTA, CDR2 FQGTGA. CDR3 length: 15 residues. The V gene end was trimmed by 2 bases and the J gene end by 4 bases; junction bases not matched to a gene: 5. Filled out from reference TRBV7-3 and TRBJ2-5, the complete variable domain reads GAGVSQTPSNKVTEKGKYVELRCDPISGHTALYWYRQSLGQGPEFLIYFQGTGAADDSGLPNDRFFAVRPEGSVSTLKIQRTERGDSAVYLCASSLGGRAGETQYFGPGTRLLVL.

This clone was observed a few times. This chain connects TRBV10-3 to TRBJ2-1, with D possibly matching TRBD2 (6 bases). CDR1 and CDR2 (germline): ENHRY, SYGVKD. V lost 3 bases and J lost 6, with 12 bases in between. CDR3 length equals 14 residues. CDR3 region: CAISDGLPVNEQFF. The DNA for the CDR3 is TGTGCCATCAGTGATGGACTACCCGTCAATGAGCAGTTCTTC.

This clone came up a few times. The CDR3, as DNA: TGTGCCAGCATGATACATTCGACCGGAAACACCATATATTTT. It is translated as CASMIHSTGNTIYF. The V call is TRBV6-6, the J call TRBJ1-3; D gene ambiguous. V dropped 7 bases and J dropped 4 bases, with 14 bases sitting between them. The germline CDR1 and CDR2 sequences are MNHNY and SVGAGI (reference sequence). This CDR3 contains 14 residues.

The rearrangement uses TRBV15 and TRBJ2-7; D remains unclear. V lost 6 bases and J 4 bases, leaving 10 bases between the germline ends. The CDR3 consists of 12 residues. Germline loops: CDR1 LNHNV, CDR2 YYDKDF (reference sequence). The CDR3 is CATSHDGYEQYF. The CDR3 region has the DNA TGTGCCACCAGTCACGACGGGTACGAGCAGTACTTC.

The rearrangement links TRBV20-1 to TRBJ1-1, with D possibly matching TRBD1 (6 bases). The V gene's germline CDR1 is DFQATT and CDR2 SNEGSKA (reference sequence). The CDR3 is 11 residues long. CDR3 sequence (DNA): TGCAGACTACTAGGGGGTCCTGAAGCTTTCTTT. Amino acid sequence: CRLLGGPEAFF.

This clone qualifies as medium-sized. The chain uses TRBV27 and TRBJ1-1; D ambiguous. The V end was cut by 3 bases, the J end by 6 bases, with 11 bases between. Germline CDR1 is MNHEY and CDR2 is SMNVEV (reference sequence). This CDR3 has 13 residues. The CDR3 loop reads CASSFAAPSEAFF. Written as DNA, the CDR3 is TGTGCCAGCAGTTTCGCCGCCCCTTCTGAAGCTTTCTTT.

This CDR3 reads CASSESYEQYF. CDR3 bases: TGTGCCAGCAGTGAATCCTACGAGCAGTACTTC. The rearrangement links TRBV25-1 to TRBJ2-7; D is uncertain. The germline gives CDR1 MGHDK, CDR2 SYGVNS. The CDR3 length is 11 residues. V was pared by 1 base and J by 2 bases, with 0 bases between.

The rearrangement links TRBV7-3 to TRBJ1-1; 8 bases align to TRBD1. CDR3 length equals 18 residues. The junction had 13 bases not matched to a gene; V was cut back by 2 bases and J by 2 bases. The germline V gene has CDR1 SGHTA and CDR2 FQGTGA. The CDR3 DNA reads TGTGCCAGCAGCTTAGGAAACGATGGACAGGGTGGAAACACTGAAGCTTTCTTT. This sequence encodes CASSLGNDGQGGNTEAFF.

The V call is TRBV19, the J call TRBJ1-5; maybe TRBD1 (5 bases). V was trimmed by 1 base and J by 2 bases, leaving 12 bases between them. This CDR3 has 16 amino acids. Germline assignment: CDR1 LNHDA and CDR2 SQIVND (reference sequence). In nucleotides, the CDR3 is TGTGCCAGTAGTATAGCGGGACTCCAGGGCAATCAGCCCCAGCATTTT. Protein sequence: CASSIAGLQGNQPQHF.

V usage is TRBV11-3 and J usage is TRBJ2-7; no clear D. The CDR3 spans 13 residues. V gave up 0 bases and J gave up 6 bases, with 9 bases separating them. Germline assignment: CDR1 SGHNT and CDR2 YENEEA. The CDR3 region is CASSLDFGSEQYF. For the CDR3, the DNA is TGTGCCAGCAGCTTAGACTTTGGGTCCGAGCAGTACTTC.

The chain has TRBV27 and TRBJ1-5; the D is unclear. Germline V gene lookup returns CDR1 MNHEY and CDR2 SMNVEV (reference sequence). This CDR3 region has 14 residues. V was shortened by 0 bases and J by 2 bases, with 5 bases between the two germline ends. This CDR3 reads CASSLSQGNQPQHF. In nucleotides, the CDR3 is TGTGCCAGCAGTTTATCCCAGGGCAATCAGCCCCAGCATTTT.

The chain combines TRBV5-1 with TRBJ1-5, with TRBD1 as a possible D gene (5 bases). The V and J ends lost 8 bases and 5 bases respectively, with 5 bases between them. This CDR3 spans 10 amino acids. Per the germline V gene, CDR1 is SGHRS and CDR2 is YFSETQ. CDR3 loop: CARGDQPQHF. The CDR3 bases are TGCGCCAGAGGGGATCAGCCCCAGCATTTT.

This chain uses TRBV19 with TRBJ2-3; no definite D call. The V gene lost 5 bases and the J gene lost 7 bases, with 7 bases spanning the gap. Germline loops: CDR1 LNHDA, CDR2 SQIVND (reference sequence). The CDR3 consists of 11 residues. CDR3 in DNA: TGTGCCAGTAGTTCTTCATATACGCAGTATTTT. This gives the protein CASSSSYTQYF.

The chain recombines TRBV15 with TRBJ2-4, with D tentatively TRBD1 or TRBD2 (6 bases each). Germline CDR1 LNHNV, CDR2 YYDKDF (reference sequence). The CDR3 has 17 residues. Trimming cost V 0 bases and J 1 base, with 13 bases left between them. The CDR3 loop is CATSRDLRGVAKNIQYF. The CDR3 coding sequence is TGTGCCACCAGCAGAGATTTAAGGGGGGTCGCCAAAAACATTCAGTACTTC.

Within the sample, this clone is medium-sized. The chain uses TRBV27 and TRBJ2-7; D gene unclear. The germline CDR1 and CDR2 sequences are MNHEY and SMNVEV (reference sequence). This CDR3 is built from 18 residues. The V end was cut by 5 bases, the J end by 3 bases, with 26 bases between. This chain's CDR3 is CASSATPSMRTQIYEQYF. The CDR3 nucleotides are TGTGCCAGCAGTGCCACCCCCTCAATGAGAACTCAGATCTACGAGCAGTACTTC.

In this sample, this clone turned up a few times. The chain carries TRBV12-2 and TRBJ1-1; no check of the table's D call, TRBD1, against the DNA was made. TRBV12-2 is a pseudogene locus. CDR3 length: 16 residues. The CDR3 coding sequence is TGTGCAAGTCGTCCTGACAGGGGATGGGTCAACACTGAAGCTTTCTTT. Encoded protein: CASRPDRGWVNTEAFF.

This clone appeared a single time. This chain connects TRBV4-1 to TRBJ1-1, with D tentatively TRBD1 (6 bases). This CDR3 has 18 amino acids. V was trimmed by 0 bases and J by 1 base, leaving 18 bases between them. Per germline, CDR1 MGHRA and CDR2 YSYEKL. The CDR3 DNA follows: TGCGCCAGCAGCCAAGAGGGTCCGGCAGGGGCCACGAACACTGAAGCTTTCTTT. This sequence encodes CASSQEGPAGATNTEAFF.

CDR3 region: CASSRTDLSFGNTIYF. In nucleotides, the CDR3 is TGTGCCAGCAGTCGGACGGATTTAAGTTTCGGAAACACCATATATTTT. This chain connects TRBV28 to TRBJ1-3, with D hard to call. Germline CDR1 MDHEN, CDR2 SYDVKM. This CDR3 spans 16 amino acids. The ends were cut back, 5 bases at V and 4 bases at J, with 18 bases in the middle.

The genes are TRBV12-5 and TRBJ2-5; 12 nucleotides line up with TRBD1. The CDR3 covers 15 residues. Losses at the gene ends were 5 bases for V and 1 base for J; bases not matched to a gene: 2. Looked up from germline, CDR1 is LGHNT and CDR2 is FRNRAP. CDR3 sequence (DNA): TGTGCTAGTGGTAAGGGACAGGGGGCCCAAGAGACCCAGTACTTC. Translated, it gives CASGKGQGAQETQYF. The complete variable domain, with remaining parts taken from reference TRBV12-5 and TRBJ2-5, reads DARVTQTPRHKVTEMGQEVTMRCQPILGHNTVFWYRQTMMQGLELLAYFRNRAPLDDSGMPKDRFSAEMPDATLATLKIQPSEPRDSAVYFCASGKGQGAQETQYFGPGTRLLVL.

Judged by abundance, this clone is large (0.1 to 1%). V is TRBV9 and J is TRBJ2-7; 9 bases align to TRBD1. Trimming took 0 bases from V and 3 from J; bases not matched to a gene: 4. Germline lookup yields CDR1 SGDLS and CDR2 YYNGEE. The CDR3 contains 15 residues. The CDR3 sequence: CASSVAQGALYEQYF. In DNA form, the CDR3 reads TGTGCCAGCAGCGTAGCACAGGGGGCCCTCTACGAGCAGTACTTC.

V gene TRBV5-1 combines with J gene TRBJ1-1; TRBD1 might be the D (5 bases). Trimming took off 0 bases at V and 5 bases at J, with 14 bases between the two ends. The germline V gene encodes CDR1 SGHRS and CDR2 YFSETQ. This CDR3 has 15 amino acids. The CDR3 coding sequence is TGCGCCAGCAGCTTGGCTTTTGGGGGAAGGACTGAAGCTTTCTTT. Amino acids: CASSLAFGGRTEAFF.

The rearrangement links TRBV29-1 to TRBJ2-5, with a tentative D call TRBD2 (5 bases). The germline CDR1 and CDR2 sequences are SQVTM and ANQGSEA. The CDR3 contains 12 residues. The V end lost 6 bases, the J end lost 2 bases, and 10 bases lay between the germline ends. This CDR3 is CSVRTDQETQYF. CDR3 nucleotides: TGCAGCGTCCGGACTGATCAAGAGACCCAGTACTTC.

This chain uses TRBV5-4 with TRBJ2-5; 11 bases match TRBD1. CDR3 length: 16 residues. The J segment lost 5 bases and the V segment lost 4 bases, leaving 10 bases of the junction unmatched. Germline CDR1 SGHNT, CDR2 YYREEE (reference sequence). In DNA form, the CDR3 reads TGTGCCAGCAGCCCCGGGACAGGGGGTTCCGGGGAGACCCAGTACTTC. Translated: CASSPGTGGSGETQYF.